Following are 29 T cell receptor beta chains from one sample sequenced in a study of graft-versus-host responses after intestinal transplantation. These receptors have no identified antigens. The table came from immunoSEQ multiplex PCR; TCRdb's copy has only in-frame clones and leaves some out. The sample holds about 85,000 clones, roughly four fifths seen once. This specimen consisted of unstimulated CD8+ T cells sorted from spleen or lymph node cells, obtained before intestinal transplant. These receptors all come from a human donor who received an intestinal transplant.

This chain connects TRBV9 to TRBJ2-3; 8 nucleotides line up with TRBD2. The CDR3 is made up of 14 amino acids. The germline V gene has CDR1 SGDLS and CDR2 YYNGEE. V shed 3 bases, J shed 2 bases, and the junction held 2 bases outside the gene matches. The CDR3 region is CASSASGYTDTQYF. The CDR3 nucleotides read TGTGCCAGCAGCGCTAGCGGGTACACAGATACGCAGTATTTT.

The gene calls are TRBV6-5 and TRBJ2-7; TRBD1 agrees at 10 bases. This CDR3 is built from 15 residues. Germline V CDR1 and CDR2: MNHEY, SVGAGI. Trimming took 4 bases from V and 3 from J; bases not matched to a gene: 6. CDR3 bases: TGTGCCAGCAGTTTTCCGGGACAGGGGATCTACGAGCAGTACTTC. Translating it yields CASSFPGQGIYEQYF.

This rearrangement joins TRBV15 to TRBJ1-5; D unclear. Germline V gene lookup returns CDR1 LNHNV and CDR2 YYDKDF (reference sequence). The CDR3 extends over 17 amino acids. Deletions cut 0 bases from V and 0 bases from J, with 12 bases between. CDR3 protein: CATSRDYQRDSNQPQHF. The CDR3 region has the DNA TGTGCCACCAGCAGAGATTATCAGAGGGATAGCAATCAGCCCCAGCATTTT.

This clone was found once. The CDR3 loop is CASSFGTGGETQYF. The CDR3 DNA reads as TGTGCCAGCAGTTTCGGGACAGGGGGAGAGACCCAGTACTTC. The V and J genes are TRBV27 and TRBJ2-5; TRBD1 aligns across 11 bases. In germline, CDR1 is MNHEY, CDR2 SMNVEV (reference sequence). This CDR3 spans 14 amino acids. With 3 bases clipped from V and 4 bases from J, the junction kept 1 base outside the gene matches.

The V call is TRBV28, the J call TRBJ1-2; maybe TRBD1 (5 bases). CDR1 is MDHEN, CDR2 SYDVKM, per germline. The V end was cut by 5 bases, the J end by 4 bases, with 17 bases between. The CDR3 runs 15 residues. The CDR3 bases are TGTGCCAGCAGTCGAGACAGCCTTGGGACCTATGGCTACACCTTC. It is translated as CASSRDSLGTYGYTF.

The genes are TRBV5-6 and TRBJ2-5; 8 bases line up with TRBD1. The trim removed 4 bases at V and 2 bases at J, leaving 4 bases unmatched. Germline-derived CDR1 and CDR2 are SGHDT and YYEEEE. The CDR3 runs 14 residues. The CDR3 DNA is TGTGCCAGCAGCCGCGGACAGGGTCAAGAGACCCAGTACTTC. The encoded protein is CASSRGQGQETQYF.

The chain carries TRBV28 and TRBJ2-1, with no clear D. Germline-derived CDR1 and CDR2 are MDHEN and SYDVKM. V lost 6 bases, J lost 0 bases, and 21 bases lay in between. The CDR3 consists of 18 residues. CDR3 nucleotide sequence: TGTGCCAGCAGCCCCTGGGCTCCGGGCGGAGCCTCCTACAATGAGCAGTTCTTC. This translates into CASSPWAPGGASYNEQFF.

The chain has TRBV11-1 and TRBJ2-7; D is tentatively TRBD1 or TRBD2 (6 bases each). The germline V gene has CDR1 SGHAT and CDR2 FQDESV (reference sequence). The V end lost 4 bases, the J end lost 2 bases, and 12 bases lay between the germline ends. The CDR3 runs to 14 residues. The CDR3 DNA reads TGTGCCAGCAGCTCCGCCCGGGGGCCCTACGAGCAGTACTTC. It encodes CASSSARGPYEQYF.

This clone has only a few counts. The CDR3 DNA reads as TGTGCCAGCAGTGATCCGTGGGGCGCCGAAGCTTTCTTT. This codes for CASSDPWGAEAFF. The rearrangement uses TRBV6-1 and TRBJ1-1; D may be TRBD1 (5 bases). V was clipped by 3 bases and J by 8 bases, with 13 bases between them. Per the germline V gene, CDR1 is MNHNS and CDR2 is SASEGT. CDR3 length: 13 residues.

The V call is TRBV11-2, the J call TRBJ1-2; TRBD1 aligns across 7 bases. There are 16 residues in the CDR3. V lost 0 bases and J lost 0; bases outside the gene matches: 4. Germline V gene lookup returns CDR1 SGHAT and CDR2 FQNNGV. This CDR3 is CASSLEQGTTNYGYTF. The CDR3 bases are TGTGCCAGCAGCTTAGAACAGGGGACCACTAACTATGGCTACACCTTC.

V usage is TRBV6-5 and J usage is TRBJ2-6; possible D gene TRBD2, 5 bases. The V end was cut by 0 bases, the J end by 2 bases, with 5 bases between. Germline lookup yields CDR1 MNHEY and CDR2 SVGAGI. The length of the CDR3 is 15 residues. CDR3 bases: TGTGCCAGCAGTTACTCGAGGGCTGGGGCCAACGTCCTGACTTTC. Translated: CASSYSRAGANVLTF.

V and J are TRBV4-1 and TRBJ2-3; possibly TRBD1 for D (6 bases). Germline V gene data show CDR1 as MGHRA and CDR2 as YSYEKL. This CDR3 has 15 amino acids. V was trimmed by 4 bases and J by 0 bases, leaving 11 bases between them. In DNA, the CDR3 is TGCGCCAGCAGCCCCGAGGGGGTCAGCACAGATACGCAGTATTTT. Translated: CASSPEGVSTDTQYF.

The CDR3 bases are TGTGCCAGCAGGCGACTAGCGGGAGATACAGATACGCAGTATTTT. This codes for CASRRLAGDTDTQYF. The chain has TRBV6-1 and TRBJ2-3, with 12 nucleotides matching TRBD2. J was trimmed by 3 bases and V by 6 bases; bases with no gene match: 4. Germline V gives CDR1 MNHNS, CDR2 SASEGT. The CDR3 sequence is 15 residues long.

CDR3 DNA: TGTGCCAGCAGTTTATCCAGGAACACTGAAGCTTTCTTT. The encoded protein is CASSLSRNTEAFF. V usage is TRBV28 and J usage is TRBJ1-1, with no clear D. This CDR3 spans 13 amino acids. The germline V gene encodes CDR1 MDHEN and CDR2 SYDVKM. The V gene lost 1 base and the J gene lost 1 base, with 4 bases spanning the gap.

This sequence joins TRBV5-1 and TRBJ2-7; D is unresolved. V gave up 5 bases and J gave up 0 bases, with 12 bases separating them. Germline CDR1 reads SGHRS; CDR2 reads YFSETQ. This CDR3 has 14 amino acids. The CDR3 spells CASSWTFSSYEQYF. The DNA of the CDR3 is TGCGCCAGCAGTTGGACCTTTTCCTCCTACGAGCAGTACTTC.

The chain couples TRBV4-2 to TRBJ1-5; D may be TRBD1 (5 bases). Trimming stripped 1 base from V and 1 base from J, with 5 bases between. Per the germline V gene, CDR1 is LGHNA and CDR2 is YNFKEQ. This CDR3 has 14 amino acids. CDR3 in amino acids: CASSQGGSNQPQHF. The CDR3 DNA follows: TGTGCCAGCAGCCAAGGGGGGAGCAATCAGCCCCAGCATTTT.

This clone was observed a few times. The chain carries TRBV4-1 and TRBJ2-7; a weak D match, TRBD2 (6 bases). The germline V and J ends were trimmed by 1 base and 7 bases, with 17 bases remaining between them. This CDR3 is built from 15 residues. From germline, CDR1 is MGHRA and CDR2 YSYEKL. CDR3 region: CASSQGDSSLLEQYF. CDR3 nucleotides: TGCGCCAGCAGCCAAGGGGACTCTTCACTGCTAGAGCAGTACTTC.

The rearrangement links TRBV9 to TRBJ2-1, with D maybe TRBD1 (6 bases). Trimming stripped 0 bases from V and 6 bases from J, with 10 bases between. This CDR3 comprises 14 residues. The V gene's germline CDR1 is SGDLS and CDR2 YYNGEE. CDR3 nucleotides: TGTGCCAGCAGCGTAGGGACAGCCTTCAATGAGCAGTTCTTC. Amino acids: CASSVGTAFNEQFF. Full variable domain (remainder filled in from reference TRBV9 and TRBJ2-1): DSGVTQTPKHLITATGQRVTLRCSPRSGDLSVYWYQQSLDQGLQFLIQYYNGEERAKGNILERFSAQQFPDLHSELNLSSLELGDSALYFCASSVGTAFNEQFFGPGTRLTVL.

The chain recombines TRBV7-3 with TRBJ2-2; unclear D gene. Trimming left V 3 bases short and J 3 bases short, with 8 bases between. This CDR3 is 14 amino acids long. Germline-derived CDR1 and CDR2 are SGHTA and FQGTGA. This chain's CDR3 is CASSLTPHTGELFF. In DNA form, the CDR3 reads TGTGCCAGCAGCTTGACACCCCACACCGGGGAGCTGTTTTTT.

The sample holds a few counts of this clone. This chain links TRBV6-5 with TRBJ2-5, with D uncertain. The CDR3 is 13 amino acids. Germline assignment: CDR1 MNHEY and CDR2 SVGAGI. Trimming removed 5 bases at V and 5 bases at J, with 12 bases between. As DNA, the CDR3 is TGTGCCAGCAGTACCCCGGGTGGGGAGACCCAGTACTTC. This encodes CASSTPGGETQYF.

The chain has TRBV15 and TRBJ2-3; D gene unclear. CDR3 length: 18 residues. Trimming took 0 bases from V and 0 from J, leaving 16 bases between them. Germline CDR1 LNHNV, CDR2 YYDKDF (reference sequence). CDR3 sequence (DNA): TGTGCCACCAGCAGAGAGATATTTGTTGGATCTAGCACAGATACGCAGTATTTT. Its protein is CATSREIFVGSSTDTQYF.

CDR3 DNA: TGTGCCAGCAGTTTAGCGGGGGGGCAAGAGACCCAGTACTTC. Its translation: CASSLAGGQETQYF. This chain connects TRBV6-5 to TRBJ2-5, with 11 bases fitting TRBD2. Germline V gene data show CDR1 as MNHEY and CDR2 as SVGAGI. The CDR3 extends over 14 amino acids. The J segment lost 2 bases and the V segment lost 4 bases, leaving 0 bases of the junction unmatched.

This rearrangement joins TRBV15 to TRBJ2-3, with a possible D match to TRBD1 (5 bases). Germline CDR1 is LNHNV and CDR2 is YYDKDF (reference sequence). The CDR3 runs to 16 residues. V shed 0 bases and J shed 0 bases, with 10 bases lying between them. CDR3 DNA sequence: TGTGCCACCAGCAGAGATATGGGGCCAAGCACAGATACGCAGTATTTT. Its protein product is CATSRDMGPSTDTQYF.

The chain carries TRBV6-5 and TRBJ1-5; D is uncertain. V lost 0 bases and J lost 6, with 6 bases in between. Germline-derived CDR1 and CDR2 are MNHEY and SVGAGI. This CDR3 has 13 residues. This chain's CDR3 is CASSYSASQPQHF. The DNA of the CDR3 is TGTGCCAGCAGTTACTCTGCTTCTCAGCCCCAGCATTTT.

CDR3 bases: TGTGCCAGCAGTCACGGACAAAGCACCGGGGAGCTGTTTTTT. It specifies CASSHGQSTGELFF. The V call is TRBV6-1, the J call TRBJ2-2, with D perhaps TRBD1 (5 bases). The CDR3 length is 14 residues. Germline lookup yields CDR1 MNHNS and CDR2 SASEGT. Trimming removed 5 bases at V and 4 bases at J, with 11 bases between.

This clone was seen only a few times. The V and J genes are TRBV7-9 and TRBJ1-2; TRBD1 agrees at 10 bases. The CDR3 extends over 18 amino acids. V dropped 5 bases and J dropped 1; count of bases not matched to a gene: 13. Germline CDR1 reads SEHNR; CDR2 reads FQNEAQ (reference sequence). Written as DNA, the CDR3 is TGTGCCAGCAGCCCTTTGGCCTTTTGGGACAGGGGTAACTATGGCTACACCTTC. Protein sequence: CASSPLAFWDRGNYGYTF.

The V call is TRBV6-5, the J call TRBJ2-7; 7 bases fit TRBD1. CDR1 and CDR2 (germline): MNHEY, SVGAGI. This CDR3 spans 15 amino acids. J gave up 5 bases and V 6 bases, and 13 bases lay outside the gene matches. CDR3 bases: TGTGCCAGCAGGCTGGGGACAGCAGTTTTGAACGAGCAGTACTTC. It encodes CASRLGTAVLNEQYF.

CDR3 sequence (DNA): TGCGCCAGCAGCCTTGCAGATACGCAGTATTTT. Amino acid sequence: CASSLADTQYF. V gene TRBV5-1 combines with J gene TRBJ2-3; D call uncertain. V was cut by 4 bases and J by 4 bases, with 4 bases left in between. The CDR3 length is 11 residues. Looked up from germline, CDR1 is SGHRS and CDR2 is YFSETQ.

The CDR3 region has the DNA TGTGCCAGCACGGGGACGACCCGAGAGCAGTTCTTC. Its protein product is CASTGTTREQFF. The chain uses TRBV2 and TRBJ2-1; D is tentatively TRBD1 or TRBD2 (5 bases each). V was shortened by 7 bases and J by 10 bases, with 14 bases between the two germline ends. The germline V gene has CDR1 SNHLY and CDR2 FYNNEI. CDR3 size: 12 residues. Complete variable domain (other parts from reference TRBV2 and TRBJ2-1): EPEVTQTPSHQVTQMGQEVILRCVPISNHLYFYWYRQILGQKVEFLVSFYNNEISEKSEIFDDQFSVERPDGSNFTLKIRSTKLEDSAMYFCASTGTTREQFFGPGTRLTVL.